The sequence of this TCR beta chain was determined in a study of blood T cell repertoires in COVID-19 (dated by TCRdb to 2019 to 2021). Some background on the complete study: Samples from collaborators originated in the United States, Italy and Spain and spanned both the acute and convalescent phases of COVID-19. The dataset comprised deeply sampled blood TCRbeta repertoires from subjects exposed to, actively infected with, or recovered from COVID-19. The repertoires were released in a freely available public database meant as a resource for research on the immune response to SARS-CoV-2. The prospective study material was composed of cDNA or gDNA derived from T cells, B-cell-depleted T cells, or PBMCs. The samples were drawn from two sources: the first 160 participants of the ongoing ImmuneRACE study, and 1,200 or so subjects contributed by 6 global collaborators. HLA class I and class II types, where available, came from metadata supplied by the sample provider rather than from assay-based typing. Nearly every sample came with metadata listing a de-identified subject ID, COVID-19 status, age in years and sex. The paper's findings and limits, for the study overall: How much clinical and demographic metadata was included differed by source and by participant, and the metadata was provided uncurated.

The immunoSEQ Assay, a bias-controlled multiplex PCR, was used to amplify TCRbeta CDR3 regions from genomic DNA. As for the original processing: Within the assay, amplification of reference gene primers was used to estimate how many nucleated cells each sample contained. Sequence reads were collapsed and filtered to measure the absolute abundance of every unique TCRbeta CDR3 rearrangement. For each sample, productive Simpson clonality was calculated as the square root of Simpson's diversity index over productive rearrangements. TCRdb obtained this table from immuneACCESS and retained in-frame rearrangements with V and J assigned. These tables miss some clones; where compared with another copy, unresolved V genes account for less than half of the shortfall, and the remainder is unexplained. V and J calls and clone size are as listed in that table; D and trimming were resolved from the DNA. The sample records 100,000 to 150,000 clones, approximately 88% of which are singletons. The ten largest clones add up to approximately 12% of the sample.

The germline V gene (reference sequence) yields MNHEY for CDR1 and SMNVEV for CDR2. V was cut back by 3 bases and J by 1 base, leaving a gap of 7 bases between them. From the cysteine through the phenylalanine, the CDR3 covers 14 amino acids. Left in the record is the CDR3 DNA by itself, 42 bases read in frame from the first base. Comments on this clone: There is no known antigen for this receptor. No qualities accompany the bases; no much larger clone lies one base away.

Another Seattle source contributed samples from volunteer blood donors who had recovered from COVID-19. Each collaborating institution followed its own protocols to collect whole blood in K2EDTA tubes. For TCRbeta analysis, collaborators shipped samples in one of three forms: frozen whole blood, isolated PBMCs, or DNA extracted from either of those sample types. The sequenced sample consisted of peripheral blood. The chain employs TRBV27 and TRBJ1-3, and possibly TRBD1, on 6 matching bases. This TCR derives from a woman in her 30s who had recovered from COVID-19. The bases are TGTGCCAGCAGTTTCAGGGGATCTGGAAACACCATATATTTT. Translation gives CASSFRGSGNTIYF.